The 8 T cell receptor beta chains presented below share a single source sample, sequenced in a study of CD8+ T cells in alopecia areata. The sequencing template was cDNA reverse transcribed from extracted RNA. Profiling relied on immunoSEQ multiplex PCR, and the TCRdb table lists in-frame clones only, not all of them. The sample carries some 200,000 clones, about three fifths recorded once. Described treatment: oral pan-JAK inhibitor, 5-10 mg twice daily. The source material was CD4+ T cells sorted from blood, sampled at week 24, from a patient treated with tofacitinib. All receptors derive from a human donor with alopecia areata.

The chain carries TRBV5-1 and TRBJ1-5; perhaps TRBD1 as D (6 bases). The CDR3 sequence is 14 residues long. Deletions cut 4 bases from V and 6 bases from J, with 14 bases between. Germline values: CDR1 SGHRS, CDR2 YFSETQ. The CDR3 loop reads CASSEGVRGQPQHF. The CDR3 DNA sequence: TGCGCCAGCAGCGAGGGGGTGAGGGGTCAGCCCCAGCATTTT.

The chain uses TRBV7-2 and TRBJ2-3; D unclear. V shed 1 base and J shed 1 base, with 6 bases lying between them. This CDR3 comprises 14 residues. Germline V gene lookup returns CDR1 SGHTA and CDR2 FQGNSA. CDR3 sequence reads: CASSLDDGTDTQYF. In DNA form, the CDR3 reads TGTGCCAGCAGCTTAGACGACGGCACAGATACGCAGTATTTT. Complete variable domain (other parts from reference TRBV7-2 and TRBJ2-3): GAGVSQSPSNKVTEKGKDVELRCDPISGHTALYWYRQSLGQGLEFLIYFQGNSAPDKSGLPSDRFSAERTGGSVSTLTIQRTQQEDSAVYLCASSLDDGTDTQYFGPGTRLTVL.

The V and J genes are TRBV7-3 and TRBJ1-1; no clear D. The ends were cut back, 1 base at V and 4 bases at J, with 7 bases in the middle. Germline values: CDR1 SGHTA, CDR2 FQGTGA. The CDR3 runs to 13 residues. CDR3 nucleotide sequence: TGTGCCAGCAGCTTAAGTGGGAGCACTGAAGCTTTCTTT. This codes for CASSLSGSTEAFF.

V and J are TRBV30 and TRBJ1-2; D unclear. The CDR3 covers 13 residues. The ends were cut back, 3 bases at V and 5 bases at J, with 13 bases in the middle. Germline V lookup: CDR1 GTSNPN, CDR2 SVGIG (reference sequence). The CDR3 DNA follows: TGTGCCTGGAGGTTAGCGCTCGGATATGGCTACACCTTC. This translates into CAWRLALGYGYTF. Complete variable domain (other parts from reference TRBV30 and TRBJ1-2): SQTIHQWPATLVQPVGSPLSLECTVEGTSNPNLYWYRQAAGRGLQLLFYSVGIGQISSEVPQNLSASRPQDRQFILSSKKLLLSDSGFYLCAWRLALGYGYTFGSGTRLTVV.

V and J are TRBV27 and TRBJ1-2; a weak D match, TRBD1 (6 bases). Looked up from germline, CDR1 is MNHEY and CDR2 is SMNVEV (reference sequence). CDR3 length: 13 residues. Trimming left V 5 bases short and J 7 bases short, with 14 bases between. The CDR3 sequence is CASSRSGAIGYTF. DNA for the CDR3: TGTGCCAGCAGTCGGTCGGGGGCTATTGGCTACACCTTC.

The chain recombines TRBV9 with TRBJ1-1; D unclear. Trimming pared 3 bases from V and 0 bases from J, leaving 6 bases between. CDR1 is SGDLS and CDR2 is YYNGEE in the germline V gene. The CDR3 covers 13 residues. CDR3 DNA sequence: TGTGCCAGCAGCGCCCGTTTGAACACTGAAGCTTTCTTT. Protein sequence: CASSARLNTEAFF.

This clone was found a few times. The germline gene is not matched at one end of the junction; a read error may be the cause. The chain combines TRBV7-9 with TRBJ1-2; D gene unclear. This CDR3 comprises 10 residues. The germline V gene encodes CDR1 SEHNR and CDR2 FQNEAQ (reference sequence). Here the CDR3 DNA reads TGTGCCAGCAGCGCCGGGGTGACTATTTTC. Translating gives CASSAGVTIF.

A single count supports this clone. The chain couples TRBV9 to TRBJ2-5; D may be TRBD2 (5 bases). V was clipped by 3 bases and J by 2 bases, with 11 bases between them. Germline CDR1 and CDR2: SGDLS and YYNGEE. CDR3 length equals 14 residues. The CDR3 nucleotides read TGTGCCAGCAGCGACGGGGTAGCGCAAGAGACCCAGTACTTC. It encodes CASSDGVAQETQYF.